This record covers a single TCR beta chain. Its antigen is not known. These data belong to a study of cytomegalovirus exposure and HLA in healthy donors. The wider study: About 85 million unique TCRs from HLA-typed donors were held in an early release of data.

Primers for the PCR totalled 60 Vbeta and 13 Jbeta. Clones were sequenced by immunoSEQ multiplex PCR, and TCRdb holds only the in-frame ones, with some missing. The sample lists about 150,000 clones, approximately 81% occurring once. The CDR3 consists of 14 residues. The germline CDR1 and CDR2 sequences are SGHAT and FQNNGV. V lost 0 bases and J lost 4, with 9 bases in between. Whole-study results and caveats: Within the data, a cluster of highly shared sequence variants was likely a sequencing artifact. In a later analysis, CMV-associated beta chains were mostly HLA-associated, it appeared.

This clonotype was sampled from a man aged 30 to 39 in good health and CMV-seropositive. The chain recombines TRBV11-2 with TRBJ1-2; TRBD1 is a possible D gene (5 bases). Sequenced material: PBMCs. The CDR3 loop is CASSLDAGIYGYTF. CDR3 nucleotides: TGTGCCAGCAGCTTAGACGCAGGGATCTATGGCTACACCTTC. The full variable domain, completed using reference TRBV11-2 and TRBJ1-2, is EAGVAQSPRYKIIEKRQSVAFWCNPISGHATLYWYQQILGQGPKLLIQFQNNGVVDDSQLPKDRFSAERLKGVDSTLKIQPAKLEDSAVYLCASSLDAGIYGYTFGSGTRLTVV.